This TCR beta chain was captured by sequencing in a study of T-cell reconstitution after alpha-beta-depleted transplantation in children (TCRdb year 2016). Study-level background: T-cell immune reconstitution after TCRalphabeta/CD19-depleted allogeneic hematopoietic cell transplantation in children was quantitatively tracked in the study by means of TCR repertoire profiling.

Trimming takes 6 bases from V and 3 bases from J, and the germline ends sit 8 bases apart. According to the germline V gene, CDR1 reads MNHNS and CDR2 reads SASEGT. The CDR3 numbers 12 residues from cysteine through phenylalanine. CDR3 DNA is the only sequence kept; it has 36 bases, read in frame from the first base. The sample's treatment or condition label, decoded: allogeneic hematopoietic cell transplantation with graft depleted of TCRalphabeta T cells and CD19 B cells. The transplant recipients were children given TCRalphabeta/CD19-depleted allogeneic hematopoietic cell grafts. To note about this clonotype: It lacks a known antigen. No much larger clone exists at a distance of one base, and base qualities are not known.

What the work shows at the level of the full study, not this receptor alone: The apparently early recovery of alphabetaT-cell counts about two months after transplant reportedly depended on only several hundred rapidly expanded clones that came from non-depleted graft cells. Over the following months the frequencies of hyperexpanded clones went down, and after one year T-cell counts and TCRbeta diversity were mostly credited to newly produced T cells. In some patients, the high TCRbeta diversity seen at day 60 was put down to recipient T cells and intrathymic progenitors that had survived conditioning.

Library prep was done by PCR. Reads for this sample came from an Illumina HiSeq 2500. TCR library preparation used molecular barcoding, with unique molecular identifiers applied to normalize quantification of the TCRbeta repertoire. Using fastp trimming at Q25 and MiXCR clonotype assembly, TCRdb reanalyzed the public sequencing data and kept in-frame beta chains. Rows are unified per CDR3 protein, each entry keeping the most common DNA and genes. The sample has about 980,000 distinct CDR3 sequences on record, under 30% of them singletons. 28% of the sample rests with the top ten. The input for sequencing was PBMCs, mostly from graft donor cells, taken 360 days after TCRalphabeta/CD19-depleted stem cell transplant. The clonotype originates from a boy in the first two years of life who had a stem cell transplant for SCID, so the T cells may come from the graft donor. The chain couples TRBV6-1 to TRBJ1-1; confidence is insufficient to name the D gene. The nucleotide sequence reads TGTGCCAGCAGCGTGAGATACACTGAAGCTTTCTTT. This translates into CASSVRYTEAFF.